Listed here are 24 T cell receptor beta chains from one sample, sequenced in a study of vaccination and CD4 T cells after COVID-19. As to treatment: approximately nine-day PBMC culture with coronavirus spike peptide pools or control peptides (ViraFEST assay). No antigen is known for these receptors. Sequencing of DNA taken from cultured CD4+ T cells relied on the Oncomine TCR Beta short-read assay. MiXCR, applied by TCRdb to the PCR reads, yields one record per CDR3 protein. The profile covers around 21,000 distinct CDR3 sequences, with roughly 56% appearing a single time and roughly 10% taken by the ten largest. Sequenced sample: CD4+ T cells from blood, cultured in vitro. These receptors all stem from a human donor who had recovered from COVID-19.

This rearrangement joins TRBV20-1 to TRBJ1-2; D gene uncertain. CDR1 and CDR2 (germline): DFQATT, SNEGSKA (reference sequence). This CDR3 is 15 amino acids long. V lost 3 bases and J lost 0, with 14 bases in between. CDR3 residues: CSARGGPLANYGYTF. The DNA for the CDR3 is TGCAGTGCTAGGGGTGGACCGTTAGCTAACTATGGCTACACCTTC.

As for this clonotype: This is likely a read error, given that the CDR3 carries no conserved phenylalanine or tryptophan at its end. It is unclear where the CDR3 begins or ends on the DNA, so no DNA is shown, and the CDR3 is as TCRdb lists it. The chain joins TRBV6-1 to TRBJ1-1. Ends included, the CDR3 has 11 residues. Germline lookup yields CDR1 MNHNS and CDR2 SASEGT. The CDR3 protein is CASSEARAHHL.

The V and J genes are TRBV6-1 and TRBJ1-5, with D unresolved. Deletions cut 7 bases from V and 3 bases from J, with 13 bases between. CDR3 size: 14 residues. Germline V lookup: CDR1 MNHNS, CDR2 SASEGT. CDR3 residues: CASKWEHTNQPQHF. For the CDR3, the DNA is TGTGCCAGCAAGTGGGAACATACCAATCAGCCCCAGCATTTT.

About this clonotype: It is likely a read error, because the conserved phenylalanine at the end of the CDR3 is missing. The rearrangement links TRBV18 to TRBJ1-2; tentative D call: TRBD1 (5 bases). CDR1 and CDR2 from the germline V gene are KGHSH and LQKENI. Trimming shortened V by 3 bases and J by 2 bases, and 16 bases separated the two germline ends. The CDR3 has 16 amino acids. The CDR3 spells CASSPPTRDGNYGYTL. CDR3 nucleotide sequence: TGTGCCAGCTCACCTCCGACCCGGGACGGGAACTATGGCTACACCCTC.

The chain uses TRBV24-1 and TRBJ2-1, with 7 bases fitting TRBD2. CDR3 length: 15 amino acids. The trim removed 5 bases at V and 0 bases at J, leaving 3 bases unmatched. Per germline, CDR1 KGHDR and CDR2 SFDVKD. The CDR3 DNA follows: TGTGCCACCAGTGTCCGCGGGAGCTCCTACAATGAGCAGTTCTTC. Its translation: CATSVRGSSYNEQFF.

A word on this clonotype: The DNA is omitted, as the CDR3 cannot be located on it reliably, and the CDR3 follows TCRdb's listing. The rearrangement uses TRBV7-2 and TRBJ2-1; the table's D call TRBD2 went unverified against the DNA. Germline V gene data show CDR1 as SGHTA and CDR2 as FQGNSA. The CDR3 numbers 14 amino acids, ends counted. The CDR3 region is CASSLVASGSPEFF.

This chain joins TRBV7-3 and TRBJ2-3, with TRBD1 matching 9 bases. The CDR3 runs to 15 residues. The V gene end was trimmed by 4 bases and the J gene end by 1 base; junction bases not matched to a gene: 3. Germline CDR1 SGHTA, CDR2 FQGTGA. Written as DNA, the CDR3 is TGTGCCAGCAGCTCACGGACAGGGGGCACAGATACGCAGTATTTT. The encoded protein is CASSSRTGGTDTQYF.

The chain combines TRBV29-1 with TRBJ1-1, with 7 bases that match TRBD1. The V gene's germline CDR1 is SQVTM and CDR2 ANQGSEA. CDR3 length equals 13 residues. The V and J ends lost 5 bases and 0 bases, in that order; junction bases with no gene match: 3. As DNA, the CDR3 is TGCAGCGTTAGAGGGGGCATGAACACTGAAGCTTTCTTT. Its protein is CSVRGGMNTEAFF.

This clonotype was observed a few times. The genes are TRBV7-9 and TRBJ1-2; no firm D call. V lost 2 bases and J 0 bases, leaving 10 bases between the germline ends. Germline V gene sequence: CDR1 SEHNR, CDR2 FQNEAQ (reference sequence). CDR3 length: 15 amino acids. The CDR3 loop is CASSLIVVTNYGYTF. The CDR3 region has the DNA TGTGCCAGCAGCTTAATCGTTGTAACTAACTATGGCTACACCTTC. The full variable domain, completed using reference TRBV7-9 and TRBJ1-2, is DTGVSQNPRHKITKRGQNVTFRCDPISEHNRLYWYRQTLGQGPEFLTYFQNEAQLEKSRLLSDRFSAERPKGSFSTLEIQRTEQGDSAMYLCASSLIVVTNYGYTFGSGTRLTVV.

The rearrangement links TRBV20-1 to TRBJ1-2; D gene ambiguous. Trimming took 4 bases from V and 6 from J, leaving 6 bases between them. The CDR3 is 10 residues long. Germline V CDR1 and CDR2: DFQATT, SNEGSKA (reference sequence). The CDR3 here is CSAKGDGYTF. CDR3 sequence (DNA): TGCAGTGCTAAAGGCGATGGCTACACCTTC.

The rearrangement joins TRBV18 to TRBJ2-6, with D perhaps matching TRBD1 or TRBD2 (5 bases each). This CDR3 is 17 amino acids long. Per the germline V gene, CDR1 is KGHSH and CDR2 is LQKENI. The V and J ends lost 3 bases and 0 bases respectively, with 12 bases between them. The CDR3 is CASSPDTGGSGANVLTF. The DNA of the CDR3 is TGTGCCAGCTCACCGGATACAGGAGGCTCTGGGGCCAACGTCCTGACTTTC. The variable domain in full, completed from reference TRBV18 and TRBJ2-6, reads NAGVMQNPRHLVRRRGQEARLRCSPMKGHSHVYWYRQLPEEGLKFMVYLQKENIIDESGMPKERFSAEFPKEGPSILRIQQVVRGDSAAYFCASSPDTGGSGANVLTFGAGSRLTVL.

Here the CDR3 reads CASSLDGSSRGELFF. DNA for the CDR3: TGTGCCAGCAGCTTAGACGGGAGTAGTCGCGGGGAGCTGTTTTTT. This chain uses TRBV7-6 with TRBJ2-2, with TRBD2 as a possible D gene (6 bases). Trimming stripped 1 base from V and 7 bases from J, with 13 bases between. Germline CDR1 is SGHVS and CDR2 is FNYEAQ. The CDR3 loop spans 15 amino acids.

V is TRBV19 and J is TRBJ2-2; 8 nucleotides match TRBD1. Per germline, CDR1 LNHDA and CDR2 SQIVND (reference sequence). V shed 10 bases, J shed 2 bases, and the junction held 6 bases outside the gene matches. The CDR3 is 14 residues long. Written as DNA, the CDR3 is TGTGCCACTTCCGGGACAGGAAACACCGGGGAGCTGTTTTTT. This codes for CATSGTGNTGELFF. Based on the CDR3 plus reference TRBV19 and TRBJ2-2, the full variable domain is DGGITQSPKYLFRKEGQNVTLSCEQNLNHDAMYWYRQDPGQGLRLIYYSQIVNDFQKGDIAEGYSVSREKKESFPLTVTSAQKNPTAFYLCATSGTGNTGELFFGEGSRLTVL.

The chain links TRBV29-1 to TRBJ2-3; D uncertain. Trimming took 8 bases from V and 0 from J, leaving 12 bases between them. Germline CDR1 is SQVTM and CDR2 is ANQGSEA. The CDR3 covers 13 residues. The CDR3 bases are TGCAGCCTTATGACACGGAGCACAGATACGCAGTATTTT. This encodes CSLMTRSTDTQYF.

The rearrangement uses TRBV6-1 and TRBJ1-5; 11 bases match TRBD1. CDR1 is MNHNS, CDR2 SASEGT, per germline. J lost 5 bases, V lost 8 bases, and 11 bases had no gene match. The CDR3 extends over 16 amino acids. The DNA of the CDR3 is TGTGCCAGCGTAGTAGGGGGGACAGGGGGGTATCAGCCCCAGCATTTT. Protein sequence: CASVVGGTGGYQPQHF.

This clonotype was seen more than once but under ten times. The rearrangement joins TRBV15 to TRBJ1-2, with 7 bases fitting TRBD1. Germline CDR1 and CDR2: LNHNV and YYDKDF (reference sequence). The length of the CDR3 is 13 residues. V lost 1 base to trimming and J lost 7 bases; unmatched junction nucleotides: 3. The CDR3 nucleotides read TGTGCCACCAGCAGAGGGTACAGGGGTGGCTACACCTTC. Protein sequence: CATSRGYRGGYTF.

The chain couples TRBV20-1 to TRBJ1-2; D unresolved. This CDR3 has 10 amino acids. Germline values: CDR1 DFQATT, CDR2 SNEGSKA (reference sequence). Trimming left V 2 bases short and J 6 bases short, with 4 bases between. CDR3 in DNA: TGCAGTGCTAGACCCAATGGCTACACCTTC. Translation: CSARPNGYTF.

This clonotype was picked up a small number of times. For the CDR3, the DNA is TGTGCCAGCAGTCCCCGACTAGCGGGGGGGAATGAGCAGTTCTTC. It is translated as CASSPRLAGGNEQFF. This chain uses TRBV2 with TRBJ2-1; TRBD2 matches at 14 bases. CDR1 and CDR2 from the germline V gene are SNHLY and FYNNEI. This CDR3 is built from 15 residues. Trimming took 5 bases from V and 7 from J; bases not matched to a gene: 4. Combining the CDR3 with reference TRBV2 and TRBJ2-1 gives the whole variable domain EPEVTQTPSHQVTQMGQEVILRCVPISNHLYFYWYRQILGQKVEFLVSFYNNEISEKSEIFDDQFSVERPDGSNFTLKIRSTKLEDSAMYFCASSPRLAGGNEQFFGPGTRLTVL.

Notes on this clonotype: One junction end disagrees with the germline gene, perhaps due to a read error. The CDR3 bases are TGCAGTGCTAGAGAAGGGGCTAGCTTC. Amino acid sequence: CSAREGASF. The J gene is TRBJ2-1, the V gene TRBV20-1; a possible D gene is TRBD1 (5 bases). The CDR3 is 9 residues long. Germline values: CDR1 DFQATT, CDR2 SNEGSKA (reference sequence).

The rearrangement links TRBV7-3 to TRBJ2-4; 7 nucleotides match TRBD1. After removal of 5 bases from V and 9 bases from J, the junction contained 10 bases not matched to a gene. The CDR3 length is 14 residues. The germline gives CDR1 SGHTA, CDR2 FQGTGA. The CDR3 region is CASSVGTVGTIQYF. For the CDR3, the DNA is TGTGCCAGCAGCGTGGGGACAGTGGGGACCATTCAGTACTTC. Complete variable domain (other parts from reference TRBV7-3 and TRBJ2-4): GAGVSQTPSNKVTEKGKYVELRCDPISGHTALYWYRQSLGQGPEFLIYFQGTGAADDSGLPNDRFFAVRPEGSVSTLKIQRTERGDSAVYLCASSVGTVGTIQYFGAGTRLSVL.

This chain connects TRBV28 to TRBJ1-1, with 9 bases that match TRBD1. The CDR3 has 16 residues. The ends lost 4 bases at V and 0 bases at J; junction bases unmatched: 6. Germline-derived CDR1 and CDR2 are MDHEN and SYDVKM. The CDR3 sequence is CASSSTGGAVNTEAFF. In nucleotides, the CDR3 is TGTGCCAGCAGTTCGACAGGGGGGGCGGTGAACACTGAAGCTTTCTTT.

This clonotype has only a few counts. The J gene is TRBJ1-5, the V gene TRBV6-1; no definite D call. Germline CDR1 and CDR2: MNHNS and SASEGT. This CDR3 is 15 amino acids long. With 1 base removed from V and 2 bases from J, the gap between germline ends came to 9 bases. CDR3 in amino acids: CASSEDLVRNQPQHF. DNA for the CDR3: TGTGCCAGCAGTGAAGACCTGGTCCGCAATCAGCCCCAGCATTTT.

J is TRBJ1-1 and V is TRBV12-3 or TRBV12-4, with 10 bases aligning to TRBD1. The J segment lost 1 base and the V segment lost 6 bases, leaving 8 bases of the junction unmatched. The CDR3 spans 16 residues. CDR3 loop: CASSLRQGARNTEAFF. The CDR3 nucleotides are TGTGCCAGCAGCCTCCGACAGGGGGCAAGGAACACTGAAGCTTTCTTT.

The table lists this clonotype with a few counts. The chain links TRBV6-1 to TRBJ1-2; D is unclear. Trimming removed 1 base from V and 3 bases from J, with 9 bases in between. CDR1 is MNHNS and CDR2 is SASEGT in the germline V gene. The CDR3 sequence is 14 residues long. This CDR3 reads CASSEGHLDYGYTF. The CDR3 nucleotides read TGTGCCAGCAGTGAAGGACATTTGGACTATGGCTACACCTTC.